This TCR beta chain was sequenced during a study of T cells in Graves' hyperthyroidism and ophthalmopathy. This clonotype was recorded a few times. TCR beta CDR3 regions were amplified from RNA transcripts. First-round RT-PCR targeting the TCR CDR3 was performed with the HTBI primer set. TCRdb reprocessed the multiplex PCR reads with MiXCR, giving one entry per CDR3 protein. This repertoire shows around 350,000 distinct CDR3 sequences, roughly 17% found once; its top ten account for around 35%. Trimming at V came to 3 bases and at J to 2 bases, leaving 6 bases not matched to a gene. CDR1 and CDR2 from the germline V gene are DFQATT and SNEGSKA (reference sequence). The CDR3 spans 14 residues. Uncontrolled infection, other autoimmune disease, pregnancy or lactation barred patients from enrollment.

V gene TRBV20-1 combines with J gene TRBJ2-7, with TRBD1 identical over 8 bases. This TCR came from a woman in her 30s with Graves' hyperthyroidism that later progressed to Graves' ophthalmopathy. The sample consisted of blood. Here the CDR3 DNA reads TGCAGTGCTAGTTTTCAGGGGGCAGCCTACGAGCAGTACTTC. Its protein product is CSASFQGAAYEQYF.